These T cell receptor beta chains were read from a single sample in a study of shared clonotypes between healthy human individuals. Clones were sequenced by immunoSEQ multiplex PCR, and TCRdb holds only the in-frame ones, with some missing. The data show 1.6 million or so clones, roughly 96% seen once. The specimen sequenced was naive CD4+ T cells sorted from blood. The receptors were sampled from a man aged 25-45 years in good health. The CDR3 runs from the conserved cysteine through the conserved F or W. Fields, in order: clone size, D gene, J gene, V gene, CDR3 DNA, CDR3 protein. A D gene is named only where the DNA matches it firmly. The size entry is marked missing in some rows and otherwise reads once, few, many or a size class.

clone size: .
D gene: TRBD1
J gene: TRBJ1-5
V gene: TRBV19
CDR3 DNA: TGTGCCAGTAGTCCCCCAGGGGGGGGTCAGCCCCAGCATTTT
CDR3 protein: CASSPPGGGQPQHF

clone size: .
D gene: .
J gene: TRBJ1-1
V gene: TRBV19
CDR3 DNA: TGTGCCAGTAGTTCCCCGACCAGGTGGAACACTGAAGCTTTCTTT
CDR3 protein: CASSSPTRWNTEAFF

clone size: .
D gene: .
J gene: TRBJ1-3
V gene: TRBV5-1
CDR3 DNA: TGCGCCAGCAGCTTAGCGGCACAACCCTCTGGAAACACCATATATTTT
CDR3 protein: CASSLAAQPSGNTIYF

clone size: .
D gene: .
J gene: TRBJ2-1
V gene: TRBV6-5
CDR3 DNA: TGTGCCAGCAGTTCCCAGACTGCTCACAGTGAGCAGTTCTTC
CDR3 protein: CASSSQTAHSEQFF

clone size: .
D gene: TRBD1
J gene: TRBJ2-5
V gene: TRBV5-4
CDR3 DNA: TGTGCCAGCAGACAGACAGGGAACCAAGAGACCCAGTACTTC
CDR3 protein: CASRQTGNQETQYF

clone size: .
D gene: .
J gene: TRBJ2-7
V gene: TRBV11-2
CDR3 DNA: TGTGCCAGCAGCTTAGGAACCGCGCAACGGTCCTACGAGCAGTACTTC
CDR3 protein: CASSLGTAQRSYEQYF

clone size: .
D gene: TRBD1
J gene: TRBJ1-1
V gene: TRBV5-6
CDR3 DNA: TGTGCCAGCAGCTTGCTCGGGACAGGTGGGACTGAAGCTTTCTTT
CDR3 protein: CASSLLGTGGTEAFF

clone size: .
D gene: TRBD2
J gene: TRBJ2-1
V gene: TRBV15
CDR3 DNA: TGTGCCACCAGCAACGAGACTAGCGGCTACAATGAGCAGTTCTTC
CDR3 protein: CATSNETSGYNEQFF

clone size: .
D gene: .
J gene: TRBJ2-2
V gene: TRBV4-1
CDR3 DNA: TGCGCCAGCAGCCAAACTAACACCGGGGAGCTGTTTTTT
CDR3 protein: CASSQTNTGELFF

clone size: .
D gene: TRBD2
J gene: TRBJ2-5
V gene: TRBV28
CDR3 DNA: TGTGCCAGCAGTTTACGGGGCCGGACGGGGGGGACCCAGTACTTC
CDR3 protein: CASSLRGRTGGTQYF

clone size: few
D gene: TRBD2
J gene: TRBJ2-7
V gene: TRBV28
CDR3 DNA: TGTGCCAGCAGTATGGCGGGACTACTTTCCTACGAGCAGTACTTC
CDR3 protein: CASSMAGLLSYEQYF

clone size: .
D gene: .
J gene: TRBJ2-7
V gene: TRBV4-1
CDR3 DNA: TGCGCCAGCAGCCAAGAAGGTGGACAAAGTTACGAGCAGTACTTC
CDR3 protein: CASSQEGGQSYEQYF

clone size: .
D gene: TRBD2
J gene: TRBJ2-1
V gene: TRBV7-3
CDR3 DNA: TGTGCCAGCAGCCGATCGTGGGGACTAGCGGGAGGGCCTCGGTACAATGAGCAGTTCTTC
CDR3 protein: CASSRSWGLAGGPRYNEQFF

clone size: .
D gene: .
J gene: TRBJ2-7
V gene: TRBV28
CDR3 DNA: TGTGCCAGCAGTTTTAGGGCTAGCGAGAGCTACGAGCAGTACTTC
CDR3 protein: CASSFRASESYEQYF

clone size: .
D gene: TRBD2
J gene: TRBJ2-3
V gene: TRBV7-9
CDR3 DNA: TGTGCCAGCAGCTTCGGGTGGGAGGGCCAAAATACGCAGTATTTT
CDR3 protein: CASSFGWEGQNTQYF

clone size: .
D gene: .
J gene: TRBJ2-7
V gene: TRBV5-1
CDR3 DNA: TGCGCCAGCAGCTTGAGCTGGGTTTCCTACGAGCAGTACTTC
CDR3 protein: CASSLSWVSYEQYF

clone size: .
D gene: .
J gene: TRBJ2-2
V gene: TRBV2
CDR3 DNA: TGTGCCAGACACACGGGGGACACGAACACCGGGGAGCTGTTTTTT
CDR3 protein: CARHTGDTNTGELFF

clone size: .
D gene: .
J gene: TRBJ2-1
V gene: TRBV6-6
CDR3 DNA: TGTGCCAGCAGTTACTCGTTACTAGTTAACAATGAGCAGTTCTTC
CDR3 protein: CASSYSLLVNNEQFF

clone size: .
D gene: TRBD1
J gene: TRBJ2-1
V gene: TRBV10-3
CDR3 DNA: TGTGCCATCAGTGGTTACGAACCGGGACAGGGGAAGTGGGGAGCCTACAATGAGCAGTTCTTC
CDR3 protein: CAISGYEPGQGKWGAYNEQFF

clone size: .
D gene: .
J gene: TRBJ2-5
V gene: TRBV18
CDR3 DNA: TGTGCCAGCTCACCATCAAAGTTTACAGAGACCCAGTACTTC
CDR3 protein: CASSPSKFTETQYF

clone size: .
D gene: .
J gene: TRBJ1-3
V gene: TRBV11-2
CDR3 DNA: TGTGCCAGCAGCAACCATCCGGGGAACACCATATATTTT
CDR3 protein: CASSNHPGNTIYF

clone size: .
D gene: TRBD1
J gene: TRBJ1-1
V gene: TRBV5-1
CDR3 DNA: TGCGCCAGCAGCTACGACAGGGTGAACACTGAAGCTTTCTTT
CDR3 protein: CASSYDRVNTEAFF

clone size: .
D gene: .
J gene: TRBJ2-1
V gene: TRBV2
CDR3 DNA: TGTGCCAGCCGGGTTTCTTTGAGAGGCAATGAGCAGTTCTTC
CDR3 protein: CASRVSLRGNEQFF

clone size: .
D gene: .
J gene: TRBJ2-2
V gene: TRBV5-1
CDR3 DNA: TGCGCCAGCAGCGATTCAGGGGCCACCGGGGAGCTGTTTTTT
CDR3 protein: CASSDSGATGELFF

clone size: once
D gene: TRBD2
J gene: TRBJ2-3
V gene: TRBV4-3
CDR3 DNA: TGCGCCAGCAGCCAATTAGCGGGAGAGGAAGATACGCAGTATTTT
CDR3 protein: CASSQLAGEEDTQYF

clone size: .
D gene: .
J gene: TRBJ1-1
V gene: TRBV6-6
CDR3 DNA: TGTGCCAGCAGTTATCAAGGGAACACTGAAGCTTTCTTT
CDR3 protein: CASSYQGNTEAFF

clone size: .
D gene: .
J gene: TRBJ2-7
V gene: TRBV18
CDR3 DNA: TGTGCCAGCTCACCAGGGGCGAGCTCCTACGAGCAGTACTTC
CDR3 protein: CASSPGASSYEQYF

clone size: once
D gene: TRBD2
J gene: TRBJ2-7
V gene: TRBV28
CDR3 DNA: TGTGCCAGCACCGCCGGGACTAGCGGGAGGCGGAGCTCCTACGAGCAGTACTTC
CDR3 protein: CASTAGTSGRRSSYEQYF

clone size: .
D gene: TRBD2
J gene: TRBJ2-5
V gene: TRBV6-1
CDR3 DNA: TGTGCCAGCAGGCGGGGGGCAGAGACCCAGTACTTC
CDR3 protein: CASRRGAETQYF

clone size: .
D gene: .
J gene: TRBJ2-1
V gene: TRBV5-6
CDR3 DNA: TGTGCCAGCAGCCTCCCGGGACGGTGGTACAATGAGCAGTTCTTC
CDR3 protein: CASSLPGRWYNEQFF

clone size: .
D gene: TRBD1
J gene: TRBJ2-7
V gene: TRBV15
CDR3 DNA: TGTGCCACCAGCGTCGGACAGGGGCGGTACGAGCAGTACTTC
CDR3 protein: CATSVGQGRYEQYF

clone size: .
D gene: TRBD2
J gene: TRBJ2-7
V gene: TRBV20-1
CDR3 DNA: TGCAGTGTACGGGAGGGGTACGAGCAGTACTTC
CDR3 protein: CSVREGYEQYF

clone size: once
D gene: TRBD1
J gene: TRBJ1-4
V gene: TRBV6-6
CDR3 DNA: TGTGCCAGCGAAACGGAGACCGGGACAGGGAGTGAAAAACTGTTTTTT
CDR3 protein: CASETETGTGSEKLFF

clone size: .
D gene: TRBD2
J gene: TRBJ2-1
V gene: TRBV7-9
CDR3 DNA: TGTGCCAGCAGCAAACTAGGGGTAGCGGGAGAGTACAATGAGCAGTTCTTC
CDR3 protein: CASSKLGVAGEYNEQFF

clone size: .
D gene: TRBD1
J gene: TRBJ2-7
V gene: TRBV19
CDR3 DNA: TGTGCCAGTAGTATAAAGGACAGGGGTTACTACGAGCAGTACTTC
CDR3 protein: CASSIKDRGYYEQYF

clone size: once
D gene: .
J gene: TRBJ1-1
V gene: TRBV5-8
CDR3 DNA: TGTGCCAGCAGCGCCTCGAGCACTGAAGCTTTCTTT
CDR3 protein: CASSASSTEAFF

clone size: .
D gene: .
J gene: TRBJ2-1
V gene: TRBV7-3
CDR3 DNA: TGTGCCAGCAGCTTAAATGGGCGGGCCTACAATGAGCAGTTCTTC
CDR3 protein: CASSLNGRAYNEQFF

clone size: .
D gene: TRBD2
J gene: TRBJ2-2
V gene: TRBV23-1
CDR3 DNA: TGCGCCAGCAGTCCTAGGACTAGCGGGTCAGGATCTCTCAGGGAGCTGTTTTTT
CDR3 protein: CASSPRTSGSGSLRELFF

clone size: .
D gene: .
J gene: TRBJ1-3
V gene: TRBV11-2
CDR3 DNA: TGTGCCAGCAGCTTAGATCTAGCGAACACCATATATTTT
CDR3 protein: CASSLDLANTIYF

clone size: .
D gene: .
J gene: TRBJ2-1
V gene: TRBV7-3
CDR3 DNA: TGTGCCAGCAGCTTGAGCGGGCCCAATGAGCAGTTCTTC
CDR3 protein: CASSLSGPNEQFF

clone size: .
D gene: .
J gene: TRBJ1-2
V gene: TRBV27
CDR3 DNA: TGTGCCAGCAGGGACTGGGAGCGCTACACCTTC
CDR3 protein: CASRDWERYTF

clone size: .
D gene: TRBD2
J gene: TRBJ2-3
V gene: TRBV29-1
CDR3 DNA: TGCAGCGTTGAAGGATTCGGGCTAGCGGGAGGTATAGATACGCAGTATTTT
CDR3 protein: CSVEGFGLAGGIDTQYF

clone size: .
D gene: .
J gene: TRBJ2-2
V gene: TRBV5-1
CDR3 DNA: TGCGCCAGCAGCCCAAATCCGGACAGTGTTTTCGGAACCGGGGAGCTGTTTTTT
CDR3 protein: CASSPNPDSVFGTGELFF

clone size: .
D gene: .
J gene: TRBJ1-3
V gene: TRBV6-1
CDR3 DNA: TGTGCCAGCATGCGCGACTTCGGGACCATATATTTT
CDR3 protein: CASMRDFGTIYF

clone size: .
D gene: .
J gene: TRBJ2-3
V gene: TRBV7-8
CDR3 DNA: TGTGCCAGCAGCCCTTATATGGCAGATACGCAGTATTTT
CDR3 protein: CASSPYMADTQYF

clone size: .
D gene: .
J gene: TRBJ2-7
V gene: TRBV29-1
CDR3 DNA: TGCGGGGCGTCGAGCTCCTACGAGCAGTACTTC
CDR3 protein: CGASSSYEQYF

clone size: .
D gene: .
J gene: TRBJ2-1
V gene: TRBV11-2
CDR3 DNA: TGTGCCAGCAGCTCCAAAACCCAGGGCTTCCCAAGCTCCTACAATGAGCAGTTCTTC
CDR3 protein: CASSSKTQGFPSSYNEQFF

clone size: once
D gene: TRBD1
J gene: TRBJ2-1
V gene: TRBV2
CDR3 DNA: TGTGCCAGCTGCCGGGACAGGGGTGACAATGAGCAGTTCTTC
CDR3 protein: CASCRDRGDNEQFF

clone size: .
D gene: .
J gene: TRBJ1-5
V gene: TRBV27
CDR3 DNA: TGTGCCAGCAGTAACGGACGAACCGAACGAGGTCAGCCCCAGCATTTT
CDR3 protein: CASSNGRTERGQPQHF

clone size: .
D gene: .
J gene: TRBJ1-2
V gene: TRBV11-2
CDR3 DNA: TGTGCCAGCAGCCTAGGGTATGGGTATGGCTACACCTTC
CDR3 protein: CASSLGYGYGYTF

clone size: .
D gene: TRBD2
J gene: TRBJ2-7
V gene: TRBV5-1
CDR3 DNA: TGCGCCAGCAGCTTGGAGCGGCGGGAGAGCCACGAGCAGTACTTC
CDR3 protein: CASSLERRESHEQYF

clone size: .
D gene: TRBD2
J gene: TRBJ2-3
V gene: TRBV15
CDR3 DNA: TGTGCCACCAGCGGTAGACTAGCGGTTAGCACAGATACGCAGTATTTT
CDR3 protein: CATSGRLAVSTDTQYF

clone size: .
D gene: TRBD2
J gene: TRBJ2-3
V gene: TRBV28
CDR3 DNA: TGTGCCAGCAGTTTTTCTTTAGCGGGAGCAGATACGCAGTATTTT
CDR3 protein: CASSFSLAGADTQYF

clone size: .
D gene: TRBD1
J gene: TRBJ2-1
V gene: TRBV6-5
CDR3 DNA: TGTGCCAGCAGTAAGGGACAGGGTGCGTACAATGAGCAGTTCTTC
CDR3 protein: CASSKGQGAYNEQFF

clone size: .
D gene: .
J gene: TRBJ2-5
V gene: TRBV7-2
CDR3 DNA: TGTGCCAGCAGCTTTCCGGACTGGTACCAAGAGACCCAGTACTTC
CDR3 protein: CASSFPDWYQETQYF